Listed here is a single TCR beta chain. Its antigen is unknown. Base qualities are not recorded, but no much larger clone differs from it by a single base. V was cut back by 7 bases and J by 1 base, leaving a gap of 11 bases between them. CDR1 and CDR2 are drawn from the germline V gene: MDHEN, SYDVKM. The CDR3, cysteine through phenylalanine, is 13 amino acids long. The DNA shown is the 39-base CDR3, in frame from base 1. This entry is derived from a study of OX40 agonist ivuxolimab in advanced cancers. With regard to the full study: Ivuxolimab was an agonistic, fully human IgG2 monoclonal antibody directed against OX40 (CD134), a costimulatory receptor. Prior anti-PD-1, anti-PD-L1 or anti-CTLA-4 therapy was permitted, and checkpoint inhibitors had been received by 40% to 50% of dose-escalation patients. The paper reports the monotherapy dose-escalation portion (N of about 56 patients) of the phase I ivuxolimab trial. The point of sequencing TCRbeta in the periphery was to test whether ivuxolimab changed TCR sequence diversity and drove clonal T-cell expansion. Intravenous ivuxolimab was administered to patients every 2 weeks at six dose levels: 0.01, 0.1, 0.3, 1.5, 3 and 10 mg/kg. Three dose-escalation patients achieved partial responses, one with hepatocellular carcinoma and two with cutaneous melanoma. In the dose-escalation cohort, 75% to 85% of patients were male, and the mean age was roughly 56 years with a range of roughly 20 to 80. Of the approximately 54 dose-escalation patients, hepatocellular carcinoma was present in approximately 20, melanoma in around 15, renal cell carcinoma in 9 and head and neck cancer in 9.

Overall study results and their limits: Antigen specificity was not determined for the clonally expanded peripheral T cells. Low levels of normalized T-cell clonal expansion were also seen in some patients who did not respond. At doses from 0.1 to 3.0 mg/kg, clonal expansion was seen in both CD4+ and CD8+ blood T cells between baseline and week 6. After ivuxolimab, more expanded clones were found on average in CD8+ T cells than in CD4+ T cells. Partial responders in the 0.1-3.0 mg/kg groups had among the lowest normalized peripheral clonal expansion, especially among CD8+ T cells.

Genomic DNA was extracted from sorted cells for sequencing of the TCRbeta CDR3 region. The immunoSEQ Assay was used to sequence the TCRbeta CDR3 regions. In TCRdb, the immuneACCESS table is reduced to in-frame sequences with V and J assigned. These tables do not hold every clone; where another copy was compared, an unresolved V gene accounts for under half, and the others remain unexplained. This sample has roughly 58,000 clones in its table, and about 94% of those were observed once. Clones ranked in the top ten supply around a sixth of the sample. The trial excluded patients who had a history of autoimmune disease or who were on systemic immunosuppression. Peripheral blood for TCR sequencing was collected from all dose cohorts at baseline, on cycle 4 day 1, and on cycle 7 day 1. The samples were taken from a phase I, first-in-human, multicenter, open-label dose-escalation trial of ivuxolimab. Adults with locally advanced or metastatic melanoma, renal cell carcinoma, hepatocellular carcinoma or head and neck squamous cell carcinoma were enrolled in the trial. Before TCR sequencing, CD4+ T cells and CD8+ T cells were sorted from peripheral blood as separate populations.

The source is an adult with an advanced solid tumor such as melanoma, head and neck, liver or kidney cancer. The sequencing here drew on CD4+ or CD8+ T cells sorted from blood, taken in a trial of the OX40 agonist ivuxolimab. The chain links TRBV28 with TRBJ2-7, with TRBD1 tentatively as D gene (6 bases match). The CDR3 protein is CASTLDSSYEQYF. The nucleotide sequence reads as follows: TGTGCCAGCACCCTGGACAGTTCCTACGAGCAGTACTTC.